Shown below are 22 T cell receptor beta chains from a single sample sequenced in a study of CD8 T cells in ankylosing spondylitis. MiXCR was run by TCRdb on the 5' RACE reads, yielding one entry per CDR3 protein. The sample shows some 37,000 distinct CDR3 sequences, around 6% of them seen only once. The sequencing input was blood, either unsorted or a sorted T cell fraction (not recorded which). The receptors come from a male donor with ankylosing spondylitis or in good health (not recorded which).

Many counts were recorded for this clonotype. The chain joins TRBV23-1 to TRBJ1-1; D remains unclear. TRBV23-1 is marked as an open reading frame, function uncertain. V shed 0 bases and J shed 0 bases, with 8 bases lying between them. This CDR3 region has 15 residues. The CDR3 coding sequence is TGCGCCAGCAGTCAATCGACCAGGATGAACACTGAAGCTTTCTTT. This encodes CASSQSTRMNTEAFF.

This clonotype appeared many times. Written as DNA, the CDR3 is TGTGCCACCAGCAGAGTTGGGGCTAACACCGGGGAGCTGTTTTTT. It yields the protein CATSRVGANTGELFF. The V call is TRBV15, the J call TRBJ2-2; possibly TRBD1 for D (5 bases). The V gene lost 1 base and the J gene lost 2 bases, with 8 bases spanning the gap. From germline, CDR1 is LNHNV and CDR2 YYDKDF (reference sequence). The CDR3 length is 15 residues. Together with reference TRBV15 and TRBJ2-2, the CDR3 gives the full variable domain: DAMVIQNPRYQVTQFGKPVTLSCSQTLNHNVMYWYQQKSSQAPKLLFHYYDKDFNNEADTPDNFQSRRPNTSFCFLDIRSPGLGDTAMYLCATSRVGANTGELFFGEGSRLTVL.

In this sample, this clonotype turned up many times. The chain has TRBV4-2 and TRBJ1-1, with a possible D match to TRBD1 (5 bases). V lost 3 bases, J lost 2 bases, and 7 bases lay in between. CDR1 LGHNA and CDR2 YNFKEQ come from the germline V gene. The CDR3 runs 13 residues. The DNA for the CDR3 is TGTGCCAGCAGCCAGGGGGTCAACACTGAAGCTTTCTTT. The encoded protein is CASSQGVNTEAFF.

This clonotype was detected many times. The DNA of the CDR3 is TGCGCCAGCAGCTTTAAAGGGCCCCAAAGCAGAGCTTTCTTT. Amino acids: CASSFKGPQSRAFF. The chain joins TRBV5-1 to TRBJ1-1; D is unresolved. Germline CDR1 is SGHRS and CDR2 is YFSETQ. The CDR3 consists of 14 residues. V was clipped by 2 bases and J by 10 bases, with 18 bases between them.

There are many counts of this clonotype. This chain uses TRBV6-5 with TRBJ2-7; D perhaps matches TRBD1 (6 bases). The CDR3 is made up of 15 amino acids. V was clipped by 0 bases and J by 2 bases, with 11 bases between them. The germline V gene encodes CDR1 MNHEY and CDR2 SVGAGI. DNA for the CDR3: TGTGCCAGCAGTTACTCCCTGGACAGAACCTACGAGCAGTACTTC. It yields the protein CASSYSLDRTYEQYF.

This clonotype was observed a few times. This chain links TRBV6-5 with TRBJ2-1; 7 bases agree with TRBD2. Trimming cost V 7 bases and J 6 bases; bases outside gene matches: 12. From germline, CDR1 is MNHEY and CDR2 SVGAGI. The CDR3 runs 15 residues. CDR3 bases: TGTGCCAGCATCCCAGGCGGGGAGGGCCGCAATGAGCAGTTCTTC. Protein: CASIPGGEGRNEQFF.

This clonotype was picked up many times. This chain links TRBV2 with TRBJ1-1, with 7 bases identical to TRBD1. Germline-derived CDR1 and CDR2 are SNHLY and FYNNEI. This CDR3 has 13 residues. The junction had 2 bases not matched to a gene; V was cut back by 3 bases and J by 4 bases. CDR3 nucleotide sequence: TGTGCCAGCAGTGAGACAGGGTTCACTGAAGCTTTCTTT. Protein: CASSETGFTEAFF.

This clonotype was found many times. The chain uses TRBV7-2 and TRBJ2-1, with TRBD1 matching 7 bases. Losses at the gene ends were 1 base for V and 8 bases for J; bases not matched to a gene: 14. The CDR3 has 17 amino acids. Germline V gene sequence: CDR1 SGHTA, CDR2 FQGNSA. For the CDR3, the DNA is TGTGCCAGCAGCTTAGAGCAACAGGGGACCTCGTGGGATGAGCAGTTCTTC. Translating gives CASSLEQQGTSWDEQFF.

This clonotype occurred many times. V gene TRBV10-3 combines with J gene TRBJ1-5; TRBD1 agrees at 10 bases. The CDR3 extends over 15 amino acids. With 6 bases clipped from V and 6 bases from J, the junction kept 8 bases outside the gene matches. CDR1 and CDR2 from the germline V gene are ENHRY and SYGVKD. The CDR3 protein is CAISPDRGRGQPQHF. CDR3 DNA: TGTGCCATCAGCCCGGACAGGGGGAGGGGTCAGCCCCAGCATTTT.

The chain links TRBV12-3 or TRBV12-4 to TRBJ2-1, with 9 positions matching TRBD2. Trimming at V came to 6 bases and at J to 9 bases, leaving 0 bases not matched to a gene. The CDR3 has 11 residues. The CDR3: CASRREGEQFF. The CDR3 DNA reads TGTGCCAGCAGGCGGGAGGGTGAGCAGTTCTTC.

This clonotype showed up many times. The chain employs TRBV20-1 and TRBJ2-5; D may be TRBD1 or TRBD2 (6 bases each). In germline, CDR1 is DFQATT, CDR2 SNEGSKA (reference sequence). The CDR3 totals 12 residues. The ends were cut back, 6 bases at V and 4 bases at J, with 12 bases in the middle. The CDR3 sequence: CSAGGSGETQYF. CDR3 nucleotide sequence: TGCAGTGCCGGGGGCAGCGGAGAGACCCAGTACTTC.

This clonotype was counted at least ten times. V gene TRBV5-1 combines with J gene TRBJ1-5, with D possibly TRBD1 on 5 matching bases. Trimming shortened V by 4 bases and J by 7 bases, and 12 bases separated the two germline ends. In germline, CDR1 is SGHRS, CDR2 YFSETQ. This CDR3 has 13 residues. The CDR3 nucleotides are TGCGCCAGCAGCCCCGAAGGGGCACAGCCCCAGCATTTT. Translated: CASSPEGAQPQHF.

This clonotype was detected many times. J is TRBJ2-2 and V is TRBV2; 9 nucleotides match TRBD1. CDR1 and CDR2 (germline): SNHLY, FYNNEI. The CDR3 is 14 amino acids. V dropped 8 bases and J dropped 4; count of bases not matched to a gene: 5. CDR3 loop: CASEGQGSTGELFF. In nucleotides, the CDR3 is TGTGCCAGCGAGGGACAGGGAAGCACCGGGGAGCTGTTTTTT.

This clonotype was counted at least ten times. V and J are TRBV20-1 and TRBJ2-1; D possibly corresponds to TRBD2 (6 bases). Germline V gene data show CDR1 as DFQATT and CDR2 as SNEGSKA (reference sequence). This CDR3 region has 14 residues. Trimming removed 1 base from V and 7 bases from J, with 14 bases in between. The CDR3 loop reads CSARAGDGVNEQFF. CDR3 nucleotide sequence: TGCAGTGCTAGAGCGGGAGACGGAGTTAATGAGCAGTTCTTC.

This clonotype was seen many times. This chain joins TRBV28 and TRBJ2-1; 7 positions agree with TRBD2. This CDR3 is 16 amino acids long. V dropped 7 bases and J dropped 7; count of bases not matched to a gene: 16. Looked up from germline, CDR1 is MDHEN and CDR2 is SYDVKM. CDR3 loop: CASTREFTGGENEQFF. CDR3 nucleotide sequence: TGTGCCAGCACCCGCGAGTTTACGGGAGGAGAGAATGAGCAGTTCTTC.

This clonotype was recorded at least ten times. This chain connects TRBV19 to TRBJ2-1, with 8 bases aligning to TRBD1. The CDR3 consists of 15 residues. Trimming at V came to 5 bases and at J to 0 bases, leaving 3 bases not matched to a gene. Germline CDR1 and CDR2: LNHDA and SQIVND (reference sequence). In nucleotides, the CDR3 is TGTGCCAGTAGTGCAGGGGGCGTCTCCTACAATGAGCAGTTCTTC. Translating gives CASSAGGVSYNEQFF.

This clonotype showed up many times. The chain joins TRBV5-5 to TRBJ2-3, with 13 bases lining up with TRBD2. V shed 4 bases and J 4 bases; nucleotides not matched to a gene: 6. CDR3 length equals 16 residues. The germline V gene has CDR1 SGHKS and CDR2 YYEKEE (reference sequence). The CDR3 nucleotides are TGTGCCAGCAGCCGACTAGCGGGGGGCGGGTCAGATACGCAGTATTTT. This sequence encodes CASSRLAGGGSDTQYF.

This clonotype was counted many times. The genes are TRBV7-8 and TRBJ2-7; maybe TRBD1 (5 bases). This CDR3 is 14 amino acids long. In germline, CDR1 is SGHVS, CDR2 FQNEAQ. Trimming left V 4 bases short and J 3 bases short, with 13 bases between. The CDR3 nucleotides are TGTGCCAGCAGCTCCAGGGTTAGAGTCTACGAGCAGTACTTC. This codes for CASSSRVRVYEQYF.

This clonotype occurred many times. The chain recombines TRBV5-1 with TRBJ1-1; perhaps TRBD1 as D (5 bases). The CDR3 has 18 amino acids. The V and J ends lost 4 bases and 6 bases respectively, with 28 bases between them. CDR1 and CDR2 (germline): SGHRS, YFSETQ. As DNA, the CDR3 is TGCGCCAGCAGCGTGGGGGGAACGACGTCGGACGACCTCGCTGAAGCTTTCTTT. It translates to CASSVGGTTSDDLAEAFF.

This clonotype was picked up many times. J is TRBJ2-2 and V is TRBV5-4; 7 bases align to TRBD1. From germline, CDR1 is SGHNT and CDR2 YYREEE (reference sequence). The V segment lost 4 bases and the J segment 7 bases; nucleotides outside the gene matches: 13. CDR3 size: 16 residues. CDR3 nucleotide sequence: TGTGCCAGCAGCGAAACCGACAGGGTTCAAAACGGGGAGCTGTTTTTT. Protein sequence: CASSETDRVQNGELFF.

The sample holds many counts of this clonotype. V is TRBV7-2 and J is TRBJ1-2, with 7 nucleotides matching TRBD1. This CDR3 is 14 amino acids long. CDR1 and CDR2 (germline): SGHTA, FQGNSA. The V gene end was trimmed by 7 bases and the J gene end by 2 bases; junction bases not matched to a gene: 7. CDR3 residues: CASIGLQGNYGYTF. The CDR3 coding sequence is TGTGCCAGCATCGGCCTACAGGGGAACTATGGCTACACCTTC.

This clonotype was counted ten times or more. The chain has TRBV7-6 and TRBJ2-1; possibly TRBD2 for D (6 bases). The CDR3 loop spans 15 amino acids. V lost 5 bases and J 0 bases, leaving 11 bases between the germline ends. Per germline, CDR1 SGHVS and CDR2 FNYEAQ. CDR3 sequence: CASSRDLRSYNEQFF. The CDR3 nucleotides are TGTGCCAGCAGCCGGGACTTACGCTCCTACAATGAGCAGTTCTTC.